The 19 T cell receptor beta chains presented below share a single source sample, sequenced in a study of cytomegalovirus exposure and HLA in healthy donors (dated by TCRdb to 2015 to 2018). The library was built by means of the immunoSEQ multiplex PCR assay. For the multiplex PCR, a mixture combining 60 forward primers for TCR Vbeta segments and 13 reverse primers for TCR Jbeta segments was used. TCRdb retrieved this table from immuneACCESS and kept in-frame rearrangements only. Not all clones are present; in checked studies, unresolved V genes account for under half, and no reason is known for the remainder. This sample comprises about 90,000 clones, nearly 70% of them detected only once. Less than 15% of the sample goes to the ten largest clones. The sequencing sample was made of PBMCs. These receptors were obtained from a woman between 50 and 59 years old in good health and CMV-seropositive.

This chain uses TRBV7-8 with TRBJ1-1; D is undetermined. Germline V gene data show CDR1 as SGHVS and CDR2 as FQNEAQ. The CDR3 has 16 amino acids. Deletions cut 5 bases from V and 1 base from J, with 17 bases between. CDR3 nucleotides: TGTGCCAGCAGCCCTAAACGAGGACTGGAGAACACTGAAGCTTTCTTT. It codes for CASSPKRGLENTEAFF.

The chain recombines TRBV25-1 with TRBJ1-5; 7 bases are a match to TRBD1. Germline values: CDR1 MGHDK, CDR2 SYGVNS. The J segment lost 6 bases and the V segment lost 6 bases, leaving 8 bases of the junction unmatched. There are 14 residues in the CDR3. The CDR3 nucleotides are TGTGCCAGCAGCGCCCAGGGGGTCACTCAGCCCCAGCATTTT. It encodes CASSAQGVTQPQHF.

A few counts support this clone. The V gene is TRBV5-4, the J gene TRBJ2-2; 10 bases match TRBD2. Germline trimming cut 5 bases from V and 0 bases from J; bases unmatched to any gene: 7. The CDR3 length is 17 residues. Germline V lookup: CDR1 SGHNT, CDR2 YYREEE (reference sequence). This CDR3 is CASSYGLAVSNTGELFF. The DNA of the CDR3 is TGTGCCAGCAGTTACGGACTAGCGGTTTCGAACACCGGGGAGCTGTTTTTT.

This chain joins TRBV30 and TRBJ1-1; D ambiguous. The CDR3 contains 15 residues. CDR1 GTSNPN and CDR2 SVGIG come from the germline V gene (reference sequence). The V end was cut by 0 bases, the J end by 0 bases, with 11 bases between. CDR3 sequence: CAWSVWRAMNTEAFF. The CDR3 DNA follows: TGTGCCTGGAGTGTATGGAGGGCCATGAACACTGAAGCTTTCTTT.

The J gene is TRBJ1-2, the V gene TRBV5-6, with TRBD1 as a possible D gene (6 bases). The CDR3 totals 13 residues. The germline gives CDR1 SGHDT, CDR2 YYEEEE. V was pared by 4 bases and J by 2 bases, with 9 bases between. The CDR3 protein is CASSHDRNYGYTF. The CDR3 DNA sequence: TGTGCCAGCAGCCACGACAGGAACTATGGCTACACCTTC.

This chain links TRBV6-6 with TRBJ1-1, with TRBD1 matching over 8 bases. With V trimmed by 5 bases and J by 10 bases, 15 bases remained unmatched. CDR1 is MNHNY, CDR2 SVGAGI, per germline (reference sequence). The CDR3 covers 15 residues. The CDR3 DNA reads as TGTGCCAGCAGTGAGCGGGACAGGTCCAACAAGGGAGCTTTCTTT. Protein sequence: CASSERDRSNKGAFF.

Written as DNA, the CDR3 is TGTGCCAGCAGTGAAAGGGATAGGGGCTGGTTAGCCAACGTCCTGACTTTC. This sequence encodes CASSERDRGWLANVLTF. The J gene is TRBJ2-6, the V gene TRBV2; a weak D match, TRBD1 (5 bases). The CDR3 is 17 residues long. Between the trimmed V and J ends, which lost 2 bases and 7 bases, there was a span of 18 bases. Germline V gene data show CDR1 as SNHLY and CDR2 as FYNNEI.

The chain uses TRBV5-1 and TRBJ2-3; 7 nucleotides match TRBD2. The CDR3 length is 15 residues. Losses at the gene ends were 3 bases for V and 2 bases for J; bases not matched to a gene: 6. The germline CDR1 and CDR2 sequences are SGHRS and YFSETQ. CDR3 sequence (DNA): TGCGCCAGCAGCTCATCGGGACTAAACACAGATACGCAGTATTTT. Protein sequence: CASSSSGLNTDTQYF.

The rearrangement joins TRBV19 to TRBJ2-7, with D maybe TRBD1 (6 bases). Trimming pared 5 bases from V and 0 bases from J, leaving 8 bases between. Germline V CDR1 and CDR2: LNHDA, SQIVND (reference sequence). The CDR3 is 13 amino acids. CDR3 protein: CASSGQISYEQYF. The CDR3 DNA follows: TGTGCCAGTAGTGGACAGATCTCCTACGAGCAGTACTTC.

This clone appeared a few times. V and J are TRBV4-2 and TRBJ2-4; D might be TRBD2 (6 bases). CDR3 length: 19 amino acids. The germline gives CDR1 LGHNA, CDR2 YNFKEQ. The V gene lost 1 base and the J gene lost 5 bases, with 24 bases spanning the gap. DNA of the CDR3: TGTGCCAGCAGCCAAGGAGGGGCACAGTCTGGGGGAGGCGAAAACATTCAGTACTTC. It yields the protein CASSQGGAQSGGGENIQYF.

This clone was seen a single time. The J gene is TRBJ2-7, the V gene TRBV18, with D possibly being TRBD2 (5 bases). Germline-derived CDR1 and CDR2 are KGHSH and LQKENI. CDR3 length equals 14 residues. Deletions cut 3 bases from V and 5 bases from J, with 14 bases between. CDR3 residues: CASSPRGFSHEQYF. In DNA, the CDR3 is TGTGCCAGCTCACCCCGCGGGTTCAGCCACGAGCAGTACTTC.

CDR3 nucleotide sequence: TGTGCCAGCAGTGAGATGACAGGATCAGAGACCCAGTACTTC. Protein: CASSEMTGSETQYF. The chain employs TRBV6-1 and TRBJ2-5; weak D call: TRBD1 (6 bases). Germline CDR1 is MNHNS and CDR2 is SASEGT. The length of the CDR3 is 14 residues. V was shortened by 3 bases and J by 4 bases, with 12 bases between the two germline ends.

This clone was observed once. This chain connects TRBV25-1 to TRBJ1-2; D may be TRBD1 (5 bases). The V end was cut by 4 bases, the J end by 5 bases, with 14 bases between. The germline V gene encodes CDR1 MGHDK and CDR2 SYGVNS. The CDR3 is made up of 14 amino acids. The CDR3 loop reads CASSADPGLYGYTF. The CDR3 region has the DNA TGTGCCAGCAGTGCCGACCCGGGACTGTATGGCTACACCTTC.

The chain is built from TRBV9 and TRBJ2-7, with no clear D. This CDR3 is built from 14 residues. Germline V gives CDR1 SGDLS, CDR2 YYNGEE. Trimming pared 0 bases from V and 2 bases from J, leaving 9 bases between. The CDR3 sequence: CASSVVDSTYEQYF. CDR3 bases: TGTGCCAGCAGCGTAGTTGACTCCACCTACGAGCAGTACTTC.

This clone was observed a single time. The chain links TRBV27 to TRBJ2-1, with D unresolved. V was trimmed by 6 bases and J by 5 bases, leaving 8 bases between them. This CDR3 spans 12 amino acids. Germline loops: CDR1 MNHEY, CDR2 SMNVEV (reference sequence). DNA for the CDR3: TGTGCCAGCAGGGGCCCGAACAATGAGCAGTTCTTC. This codes for CASRGPNNEQFF.

V and J are TRBV4-3 and TRBJ2-4, with TRBD1 matching over 7 bases. Germline V gene data show CDR1 as LGHNA and CDR2 as YSLEER. The CDR3 has 15 amino acids. Unmatched junction bases numbered 6, after V lost 1 base and J lost 6 bases. This CDR3 is CASSQATGRGNIQYF. As DNA, the CDR3 is TGCGCCAGCAGCCAAGCGACAGGGCGCGGAAACATTCAGTACTTC.

The chain links TRBV6-1 to TRBJ2-1, with a weak D call TRBD1 (6 bases). The CDR3 consists of 14 residues. V was clipped by 7 bases and J by 2 bases, with 12 bases between them. The germline V gene has CDR1 MNHNS and CDR2 SASEGT. The CDR3 region has the DNA TGTGCCAGCATACTGACAGGAGCCTACAATGAGCAGTTCTTC. It translates to CASILTGAYNEQFF.

The V gene is TRBV11-2, the J gene TRBJ1-1, with 7 bases fitting TRBD1. J gave up 7 bases and V 3 bases, and 5 bases lay outside the gene matches. Germline V lookup: CDR1 SGHAT, CDR2 FQNNGV. The CDR3 extends over 13 amino acids. The CDR3 DNA sequence: TGTGCCAGCAGCTTCCAACAGGGGATTGAAGCTTTCTTT. Translated: CASSFQQGIEAFF.

This chain links TRBV27 with TRBJ1-1, with TRBD1 matching 8 bases. Germline trimming cut 6 bases from V and 4 bases from J; bases unmatched to any gene: 13. The CDR3 is 16 amino acids. CDR1 and CDR2 (germline): MNHEY, SMNVEV (reference sequence). DNA of the CDR3: TGTGCCAGCAGAATAGAGACAGGACAGGGAGGCACTGAAGCTTTCTTT. The encoded protein is CASRIETGQGGTEAFF.